This is a list of T cell receptor beta chains from one sample in a study of blood T cell repertoires in COVID-19. Method: immunoSEQ multiplex PCR; TCRdb's copy keeps in-frame clones and lacks some. The sample has hundreds of thousands of clones, 85% seen once. Source material: PBMCs or T cells enriched from blood (not recorded which). The receptors were gathered from a woman aged 45-60 years who had recovered from COVID-19. The CDR3 runs from the conserved cysteine through the conserved F or W. A D gene is named only where the DNA matches it firmly. Part of the rows lack a size; the others show once, few, many or a class for expanded clones.

V gene	clone size	J gene	D gene	CDR3 DNA	CDR3 protein
TRBV28	NA	TRBJ1-4	NA	TGTGCCAGCAGTTCAGGGGCTTATGCGGCAACTAATGAAAAACTGTTTTTT	CASSSGAYAATNEKLFF
TRBV27	NA	TRBJ1-6	TRBD1	TGTGCCAGCAGTCGAGACAGGGGCGGTTATAATTCACCCCTCCACTTT	CASSRDRGGYNSPLHF
TRBV6-5	NA	TRBJ2-1	NA	TGTGCCAGCAGTCGAGGGTACAGCTCCTACAATGAGCAGTTCTTC	CASSRGYSSYNEQFF
TRBV18	NA	TRBJ1-1	NA	TGTGCCAGCTCAGTGACAGCCCTGAACACTGAAGCTTTCTTT	CASSVTALNTEAFF
TRBV20-1	NA	TRBJ2-7	TRBD2	TGCAGTGCTCCCGGGGAGGGACAGTACTTC	CSAPGEGQYF
TRBV19	NA	TRBJ1-1	NA	TGTGCCACCAGAGGGGACATGAACACTGAAGCTTTCTTT	CATRGDMNTEAFF
TRBV6-5	NA	TRBJ2-2	NA	TGTGCCAGCAGTCGAGCCGGGGAGCTGTTTTTT	CASSRAGELFF
TRBV6-2/TRBV6-3	NA	TRBJ1-6	TRBD1	TGTGCCAGCAGTTCCATACCCGTGGGACAGGTTTATAATTCACCCCTCCACTTT	CASSSIPVGQVYNSPLHF
TRBV18	NA	TRBJ1-2	NA	TGTGCCAGCTCACCGGCTCGAGACTTTTATGGCTACACCTTC	CASSPARDFYGYTF
TRBV15	NA	TRBJ2-5	TRBD2	TGTGCCACCAGCAGAGTTAGGCTAGCGGGGGGACCGTCGGAGACCCAGTACTTC	CATSRVRLAGGPSETQYF
TRBV15	NA	TRBJ1-6	NA	TGTGCCACCAAACAGGACTATAATTCACCCCTCCACTTT	CATKQDYNSPLHF
TRBV5-1	few	TRBJ1-2	NA	TGCGCCAGCAGCCCCCAGGCCAGCTATGGCTACACCTTC	CASSPQASYGYTF
TRBV4-3	NA	TRBJ2-7	NA	TGCGCCAGCAGCCTTACCCAGACAGGAAACTACGAGCAGTACTTC	CASSLTQTGNYEQYF
TRBV20-1	NA	TRBJ2-3	TRBD2	TGCAGTGCTAGTGGGGGACTAGCGGGAGTTGATACGCAGTATTTT	CSASGGLAGVDTQYF
TRBV3-1/TRBV3-2	NA	TRBJ2-5	TRBD1	TGTGCCAGCAGCCTAAGACAGGGCCAAGAGACCCAGTACTTC	CASSLRQGQETQYF
TRBV6-4	medium-sized	TRBJ2-6	TRBD1	TGTGCCAGCAGTGCCCAGGGGGAGTCTGGGGCCAACGTCCTGACTTTC	CASSAQGESGANVLTF
TRBV19	once	TRBJ2-7	TRBD1	TGTGCCAGTAGCACCCCCGGGACAGGGGTTGGCGAGCAGTACTTC	CASSTPGTGVGEQYF
TRBV19	NA	TRBJ1-2	TRBD1	TGTGCCAGTAGTGAACCGGGACAGGGGAGTGGCTACACCTTC	CASSEPGQGSGYTF
TRBV5-1	once	TRBJ2-1	NA	TGCGCCAGCAGCGTGAATCGGGGGGCGATTGGGGATGAGCAGTTCTTC	CASSVNRGAIGDEQFF
TRBV5-1	NA	TRBJ2-3	NA	TGCGCCAGCAACTTGGGGGGACAGACTAGCACAGATACGCAGTATTTT	CASNLGGQTSTDTQYF
TRBV9	NA	TRBJ1-1	TRBD1	TGTGCCAGCAGCGCAGGACAGGTCCAGACTGAAGCTTTCTTT	CASSAGQVQTEAFF
TRBV28	NA	TRBJ1-6	NA	TGTGCCAGCAGACAAGGTGGAGATAATTCACCCCTCCACTTT	CASRQGGDNSPLHF
TRBV24-1	NA	TRBJ2-7	NA	TGTGCCACCGGGCAGGGAACCGAGCAGTACTTC	CATGQGTEQYF
TRBV24-1	NA	TRBJ2-7	NA	TGTGCCACCAGTCCGCAGGGTTTAGACGAGCAGTACTTC	CATSPQGLDEQYF
TRBV27	NA	TRBJ1-5	NA	TGTGCCAGCAGTTTGCAGGGGAGCCAGCCCCAGCATTTT	CASSLQGSQPQHF
TRBV15	NA	TRBJ2-3	NA	TGTGCCACCAGCAGAGATCAGATTCTAGCTAGCTTACCTTTCCCATATACGCAGTATTTT	CATSRDQILASLPFPYTQYF
TRBV6-6	few	TRBJ1-3	TRBD1	TGTGCCAGCAGCCTACCGACAGGGTCTGGAAACACCATATATTTT	CASSLPTGSGNTIYF
TRBV19	NA	TRBJ2-1	TRBD1	TGTGCCAGTAGTATAGAGCGGACAGGGGGTGATGAGAGGGCGTACAATGAGCAGTTCTTC	CASSIERTGGDERAYNEQFF
TRBV10-3	NA	TRBJ1-2	TRBD1	TGTGCCATCAGTGCCGGGACAGGGGGCCGGGGCTACACCTTC	CAISAGTGGRGYTF
TRBV20-1	NA	TRBJ1-2	NA	TGCAGTGCGCCCGGGGATGGCTACACCTTC	CSAPGDGYTF
TRBV5-1	NA	TRBJ2-2	NA	TGCGCCAGCAGCTTGGGTCCAGCGAACACCGGGGAGCTGTTTTTT	CASSLGPANTGELFF
TRBV15	NA	TRBJ2-1	TRBD1	TGTGCCACCAGCCCGTTAACAGGGGATTACAATGAGCAGTTCTTC	CATSPLTGDYNEQFF
TRBV5-1	NA	TRBJ2-7	TRBD2	TGCGCCAGCAGCCCGACTAGCGGGATATCCTACGAGCAGTACTTC	CASSPTSGISYEQYF
TRBV5-1	few	TRBJ1-1	TRBD1	TGCGCCAGCAGCTTGGTTTCAGGGGGAAACACTGAAGCTTTCTTT	CASSLVSGGNTEAFF
TRBV9	NA	TRBJ2-1	NA	TGTGCCAGCAGCTCAGGACTAGTTAGGGGGAATGAGCAGTTCTTC	CASSSGLVRGNEQFF
TRBV30	NA	TRBJ2-3	TRBD2	TGTGCCTGGAGTGTCGTCCTAGCGGGGGTAGTTGGCACAGATACGCAGTATTTT	CAWSVVLAGVVGTDTQYF
TRBV4-2	NA	TRBJ2-1	NA	TGTGCCAGCAGCCCCAGCGGAACCTACAATGAGCAGTTCTTC	CASSPSGTYNEQFF
TRBV5-1	once	TRBJ1-6	NA	TGCGCCAGCAGCTTGCAACAGAGTGGTAATTCACCCCTCCACTTT	CASSLQQSGNSPLHF
TRBV9	NA	TRBJ2-2	TRBD2	TGTGCCAGCGGCGGGAGGAACACCGGGGAGCTGTTTTTT	CASGGRNTGELFF